This TCR beta chain was found in a study of shared clonotypes between healthy human individuals. Overall study: Per donor, three plates held CD4 naive cells, three held CD4 memory, two held CD8 naive and one held CD8 memory.

Study-wide results and limits: Rarefaction curves obtained for sorted subsets showed sequencing incomplete despite large depth. The authors expected sequencing depth to affect clonotype sharing among donors.

Original processing methods: ImmunoSEQ supplied junction-only sequences lacking quality scores, so filtering was different. Sequencing used immunoSEQ multiplex PCR; TCRdb keeps in-frame clones, though not all of them. V and J calls and clone size come straight from that table; D and trimming were deduced from the DNA. In the table there are a few million clones, about nine tenths of which are singletons. This clone was picked up one time. Its cognate antigen is unknown. The germline V and J ends were trimmed by 5 bases and 3 bases, with 23 bases remaining between them. Germline V CDR1 and CDR2: MDHEN, SYDVKM. This CDR3 is 17 amino acids long.

The sequenced sample was naive CD4+ T cells from PBMCs. Subset specified: CD45RA+ positively selected. This sequence was found in a young man in good health. Some clones in this sample may be carry-over from other donors' samples. This chain uses TRBV28 with TRBJ2-7; TRBD1 is a possible D gene (6 bases). The CDR3 loop is CASSGAPTGRYLYEQYF. DNA for the CDR3: TGTGCCAGCAGTGGCGCCCCTACAGGGCGGTACCTCTACGAGCAGTACTTC. Full variable domain (rest looked up from reference TRBV28 and TRBJ2-7): DVKVTQSSRYLVKRTGEKVFLECVQDMDHENMFWYRQDPGLGLRLIYFSYDVKMKEKGDIPEGYSVSREKKERFSLILESASTNQTSMYLCASSGAPTGRYLYEQYFGPGTRLTVT.